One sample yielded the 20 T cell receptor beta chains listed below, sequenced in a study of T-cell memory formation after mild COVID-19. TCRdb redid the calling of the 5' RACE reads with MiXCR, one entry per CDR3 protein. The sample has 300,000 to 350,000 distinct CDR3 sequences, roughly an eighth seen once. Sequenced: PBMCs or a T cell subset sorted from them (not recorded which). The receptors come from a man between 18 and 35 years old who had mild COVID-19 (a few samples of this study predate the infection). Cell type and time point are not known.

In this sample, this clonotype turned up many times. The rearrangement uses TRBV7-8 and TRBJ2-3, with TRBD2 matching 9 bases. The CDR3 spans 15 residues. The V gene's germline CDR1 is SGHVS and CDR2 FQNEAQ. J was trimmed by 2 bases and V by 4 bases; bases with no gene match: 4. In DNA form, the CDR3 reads TGTGCCAGCAGCTCTCTAGCGGGGTTCACAGATACGCAGTATTTT. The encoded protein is CASSSLAGFTDTQYF.

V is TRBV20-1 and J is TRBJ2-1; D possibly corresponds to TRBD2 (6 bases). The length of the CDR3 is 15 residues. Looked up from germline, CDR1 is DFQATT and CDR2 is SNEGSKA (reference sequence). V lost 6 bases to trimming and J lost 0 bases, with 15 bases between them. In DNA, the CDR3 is TGCAGTGCCACGGGACTGGGCAGCTCCTACAATGAGCAGTTCTTC. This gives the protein CSATGLGSSYNEQFF.

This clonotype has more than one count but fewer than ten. The chain's CDR3 is CASSLASSNYGYTF. The CDR3 nucleotides are TGCGCCAGCAGCTTGGCATCCTCAAACTATGGCTACACCTTC. The chain has TRBV5-1 and TRBJ1-2; no definite D call. CDR3 length: 14 residues. CDR1 and CDR2 (germline): SGHRS, YFSETQ. Trimming removed 0 bases at V and 2 bases at J, with 8 bases between.

The CDR3 region has the DNA TGTGCCAGCAGCTCCCCGACAGGTTCGGATTCACCCCTCCACTTT. Protein product: CASSSPTGSDSPLHF. This sequence joins TRBV7-8 and TRBJ1-6, with a possible D match to TRBD1 (6 bases). Trimming shortened V by 4 bases and J by 8 bases, and 15 bases separated the two germline ends. This CDR3 has 15 amino acids. CDR1 is SGHVS and CDR2 is FQNEAQ in the germline V gene.

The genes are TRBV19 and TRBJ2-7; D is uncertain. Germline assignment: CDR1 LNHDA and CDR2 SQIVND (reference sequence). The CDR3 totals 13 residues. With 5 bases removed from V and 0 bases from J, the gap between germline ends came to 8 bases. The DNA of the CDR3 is TGTGCCAGTAGTGGAACGGACTCCTACGAGCAGTACTTC. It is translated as CASSGTDSYEQYF.

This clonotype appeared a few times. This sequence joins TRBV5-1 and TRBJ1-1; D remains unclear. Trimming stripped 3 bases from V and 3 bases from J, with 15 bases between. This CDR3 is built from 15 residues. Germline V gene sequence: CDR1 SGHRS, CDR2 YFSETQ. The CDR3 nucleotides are TGCGCCAGCAGCTCCTACCGGCAGGCAGACACTGAAGCTTTCTTT. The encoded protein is CASSSYRQADTEAFF.

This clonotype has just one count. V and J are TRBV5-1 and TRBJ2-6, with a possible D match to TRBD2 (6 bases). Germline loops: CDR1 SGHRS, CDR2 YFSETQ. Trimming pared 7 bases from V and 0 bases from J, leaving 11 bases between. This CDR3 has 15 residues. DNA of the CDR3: TGCGCCAGCCGGGACTCCTCCTCTGGGGCCAACGTCCTGACTTTC. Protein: CASRDSSSGANVLTF.

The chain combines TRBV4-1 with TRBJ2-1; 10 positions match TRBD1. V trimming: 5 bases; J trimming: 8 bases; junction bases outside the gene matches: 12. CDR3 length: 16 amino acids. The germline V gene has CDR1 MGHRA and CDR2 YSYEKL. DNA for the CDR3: TGCGCCAGCAGCACATTGGGGGACAGGGGCGCCTATGAGCAGTTCTTC. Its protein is CASSTLGDRGAYEQFF.

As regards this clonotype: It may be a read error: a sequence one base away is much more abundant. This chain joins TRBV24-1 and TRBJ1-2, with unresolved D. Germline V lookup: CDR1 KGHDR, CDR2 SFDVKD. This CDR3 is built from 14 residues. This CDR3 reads CASSDLDMGYGYTF. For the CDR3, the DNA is TGTGCCAGCAGTGATTTGGATATGGGCTATGGCTACACCTTC.

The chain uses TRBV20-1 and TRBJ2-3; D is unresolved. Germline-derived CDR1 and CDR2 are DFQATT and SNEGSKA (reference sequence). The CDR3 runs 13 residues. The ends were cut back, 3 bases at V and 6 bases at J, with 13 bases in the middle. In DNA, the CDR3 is TGCAGTGCTAGGCTAGAAGTGGCGGATACGCAGTATTTT. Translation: CSARLEVADTQYF.

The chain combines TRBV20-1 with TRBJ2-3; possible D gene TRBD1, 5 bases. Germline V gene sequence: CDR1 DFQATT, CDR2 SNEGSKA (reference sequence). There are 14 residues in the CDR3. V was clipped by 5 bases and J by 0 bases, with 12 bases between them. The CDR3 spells CSAFRRTSTDTQYF. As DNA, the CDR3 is TGCAGTGCTTTCCGAAGGACAAGCACAGATACGCAGTATTTT.

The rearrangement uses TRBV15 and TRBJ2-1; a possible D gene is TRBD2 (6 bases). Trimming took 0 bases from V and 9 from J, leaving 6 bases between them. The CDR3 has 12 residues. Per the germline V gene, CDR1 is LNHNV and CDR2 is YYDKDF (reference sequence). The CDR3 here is CATSREGGEQFF. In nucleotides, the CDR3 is TGTGCCACCAGCAGAGAGGGGGGTGAGCAGTTCTTC.

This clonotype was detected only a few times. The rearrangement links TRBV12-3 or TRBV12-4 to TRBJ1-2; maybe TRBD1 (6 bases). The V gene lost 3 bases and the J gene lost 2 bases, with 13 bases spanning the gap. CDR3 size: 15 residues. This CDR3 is CASSFPTGQNYGYTF. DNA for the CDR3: TGTGCCAGCAGTTTCCCGACCGGACAGAACTATGGCTACACCTTC.

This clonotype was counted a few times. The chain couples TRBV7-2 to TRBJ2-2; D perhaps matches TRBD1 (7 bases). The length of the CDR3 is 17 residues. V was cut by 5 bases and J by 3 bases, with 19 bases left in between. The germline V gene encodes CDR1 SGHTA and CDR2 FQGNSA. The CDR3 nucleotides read TGTGCCAGCAGCCTACGACTAGGAGGGGGCTACACCGGGGAGCTGTTTTTT. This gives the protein CASSLRLGGGYTGELFF.

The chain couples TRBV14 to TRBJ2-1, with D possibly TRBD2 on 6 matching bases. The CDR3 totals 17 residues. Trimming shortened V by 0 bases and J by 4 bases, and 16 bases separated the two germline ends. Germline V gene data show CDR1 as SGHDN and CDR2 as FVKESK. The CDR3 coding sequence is TGTGCCAGCAGCCAAGATCCGGAGGGCAGGATTTACAATGAGCAGTTCTTC. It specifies CASSQDPEGRIYNEQFF.

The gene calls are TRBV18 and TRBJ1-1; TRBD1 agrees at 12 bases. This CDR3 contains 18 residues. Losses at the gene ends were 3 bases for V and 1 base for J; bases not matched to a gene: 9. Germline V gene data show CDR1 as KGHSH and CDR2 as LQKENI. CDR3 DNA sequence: TGTGCCAGCTCACCTCGGGGGACAGGGGGCAGATCGAACACTGAAGCTTTCTTT. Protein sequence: CASSPRGTGGRSNTEAFF.

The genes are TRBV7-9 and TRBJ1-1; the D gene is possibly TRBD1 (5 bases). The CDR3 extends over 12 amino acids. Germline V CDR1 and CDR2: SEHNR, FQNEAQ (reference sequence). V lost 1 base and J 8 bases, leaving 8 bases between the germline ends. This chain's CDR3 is CASSLENREAFF. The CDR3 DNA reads TGTGCCAGCAGCTTAGAAAACAGGGAAGCTTTCTTT.

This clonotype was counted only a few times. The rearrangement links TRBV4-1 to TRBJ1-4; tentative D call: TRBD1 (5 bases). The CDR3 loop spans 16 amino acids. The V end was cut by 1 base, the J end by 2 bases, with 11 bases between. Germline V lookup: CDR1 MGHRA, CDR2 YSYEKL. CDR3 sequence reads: CASSQAGGVTNEKLFF. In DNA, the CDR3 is TGCGCCAGCAGCCAAGCTGGGGGGGTTACTAATGAAAAACTGTTTTTT.

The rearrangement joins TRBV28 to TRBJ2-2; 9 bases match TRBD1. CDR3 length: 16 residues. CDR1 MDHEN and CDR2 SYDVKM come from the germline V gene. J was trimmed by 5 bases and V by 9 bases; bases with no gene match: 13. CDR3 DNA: TGTGCCAGAAGTCCCGGGACAGGGAGAATGACCGGGGAGCTGTTTTTT. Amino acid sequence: CARSPGTGRMTGELFF.

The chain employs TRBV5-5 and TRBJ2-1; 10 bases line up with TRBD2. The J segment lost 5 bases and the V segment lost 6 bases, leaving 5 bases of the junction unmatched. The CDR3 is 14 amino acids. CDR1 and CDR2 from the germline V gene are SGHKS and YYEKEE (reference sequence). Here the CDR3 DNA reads TGTGCCAGCATCCCAGCGGGGGGGAACAATGAGCAGTTCTTC. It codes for CASIPAGGNNEQFF.